The clone carrying this TCR beta chain was recorded a few times. This entry comes from a study of T-cell reconstitution after alpha-beta-depleted transplantation in children. TCRbeta library preparation incorporated unique molecular identifiers. MiXCR, run by TCRdb on the PCR reads, gives a single entry per CDR3 protein. The sample shows about 610,000 distinct CDR3 sequences, 8% to 11% of them seen only once. V was shortened by 6 bases and J by 9 bases, with 12 bases between the two germline ends. This CDR3 is 12 amino acids long. The sequencing used PBMCs from the stem cell graft donor, collected from the stem cell graft. The source is a human donor who donated a stem cell graft to a child with acute myeloid leukemia. The chain has TRBV12-3 or TRBV12-4 and TRBJ2-1; D not resolved. This CDR3 reads CASSRDSSEQFF. CDR3 nucleotides: TGTGCCAGCAGCCGTGATAGTAGTGAGCAGTTCTTC.